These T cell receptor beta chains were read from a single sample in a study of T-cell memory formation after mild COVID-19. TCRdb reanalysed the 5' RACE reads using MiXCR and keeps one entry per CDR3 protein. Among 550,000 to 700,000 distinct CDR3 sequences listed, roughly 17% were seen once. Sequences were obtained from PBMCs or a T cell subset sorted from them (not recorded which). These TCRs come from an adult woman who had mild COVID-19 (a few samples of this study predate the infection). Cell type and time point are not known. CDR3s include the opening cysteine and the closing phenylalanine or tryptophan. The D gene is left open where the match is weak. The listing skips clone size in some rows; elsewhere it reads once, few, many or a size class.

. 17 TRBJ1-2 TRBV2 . CAVYSRLERQTNYGYTF TGTGCCGTTTATTCCAGGCTTGAACGACAAACTAACTATGGCTACACCTTC
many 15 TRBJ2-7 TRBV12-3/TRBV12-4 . CASSLARDILEGQYF TGTGCCAGCAGTTTAGCACGGGACATCCTGGAGGGGCAGTACTTC
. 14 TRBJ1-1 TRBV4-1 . CASSRVIPNTEAFF TGCGCCAGCAGCCGCGTTATCCCGAACACTGAAGCTTTCTTT
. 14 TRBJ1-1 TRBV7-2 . CASSRTAMNTEAFF TGTGCCAGCAGCCGGACAGCCATGAACACTGAAGCTTTCTTT
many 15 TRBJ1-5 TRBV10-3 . CAISGPGDSNQPQHF TGTGCCATCAGTGGACCAGGGGATAGCAATCAGCCCCAGCATTTT
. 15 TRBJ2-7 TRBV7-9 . CASSPTEGGYYEQYF TGTGCCAGCAGCCCTACTGAGGGGGGGTACTACGAGCAGTACTTC
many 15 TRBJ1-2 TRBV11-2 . CASSLNPAESYGYTF TGTGCCAGCAGCTTAAATCCAGCCGAGAGCTATGGCTACACCTTC
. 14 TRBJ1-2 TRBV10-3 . CAISGPPADYGYTF TGTGCCATCAGTGGGCCTCCGGCAGACTATGGCTACACCTTC
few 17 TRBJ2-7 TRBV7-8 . CASSLGGQPAFSYEQYF TGTGCCAGCAGCTTAGGAGGGCAGCCCGCATTCTCCTACGAGCAGTACTTC
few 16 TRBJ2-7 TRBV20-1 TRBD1 CSARVTGQGNTYEQYF TGCAGTGCTAGAGTGACGGGACAGGGGAATACCTACGAGCAGTACTTC
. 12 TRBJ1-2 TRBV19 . CASSGTGYGYTF TGTGCCAGTAGTGGAACAGGATATGGCTACACCTTC
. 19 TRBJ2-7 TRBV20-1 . CSASGLGEGGKSLRIQQYF TGCAGTGCTAGTGGATTGGGGGAAGGGGGAAAATCCCTACGAATCCAGCAGTACTTC
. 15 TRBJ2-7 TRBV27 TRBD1 CASRTRDRISYEQYF TGTGCCAGCAGAACTCGGGACAGAATCTCCTACGAGCAGTACTTC
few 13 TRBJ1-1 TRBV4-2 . CASSPIKITEAFF TGTGCCAGCAGCCCTATTAAAATCACTGAAGCTTTCTTT
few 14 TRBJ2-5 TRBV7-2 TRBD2 CASSPTSGRQTQYF TGTGCCAGCAGCCCGACTAGCGGGAGACAGACCCAGTACTTC
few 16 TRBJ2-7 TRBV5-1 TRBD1 CASREQPRQGGNEQYF TGCGCCAGCAGAGAGCAACCTAGACAGGGGGGCAACGAGCAGTACTTC
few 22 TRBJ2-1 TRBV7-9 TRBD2 CASSLLSKGLAGQTGSGDEQFF TGTGCCAGCAGCTTATTATCAAAGGGACTAGCGGGACAGACGGGTTCGGGAGATGAGCAGTTCTTC
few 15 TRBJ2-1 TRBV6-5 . CASSRTGTSYNEQFF TGTGCCAGCAGTAGAACCGGGACATCGTACAATGAGCAGTTCTTC
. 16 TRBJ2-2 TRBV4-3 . CASSQDSGWGTGELFF TGCGCCAGCAGCCAAGATTCAGGTTGGGGCACCGGGGAGCTGTTTTTT
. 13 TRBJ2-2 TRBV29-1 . CSVERVNTGELFF TGCAGCGTAGAAAGGGTGAACACCGGGGAGCTGTTTTTT
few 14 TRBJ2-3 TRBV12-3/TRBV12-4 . CASSLAPRTDTQYF TGTGCCAGCAGTTTAGCGCCTCGCACAGATACGCAGTATTTT
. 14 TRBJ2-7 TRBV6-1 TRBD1 CASRRTGAPYEQYF TGTGCCAGCAGACGGACAGGGGCCCCCTACGAGCAGTACTTC
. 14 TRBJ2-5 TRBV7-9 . CASSLWDNQETQYF TGTGCCAGCAGCTTGTGGGACAACCAAGAGACCCAGTACTTC
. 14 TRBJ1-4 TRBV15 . CATSRQTGNEKLFF TGTGCCACCAGCAGGCAGACCGGGAATGAAAAACTGTTTTTT
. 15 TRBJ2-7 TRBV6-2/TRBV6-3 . CASRLQGEKDYEQYF TGTGCCAGCAGACTTCAGGGTGAGAAGGACTACGAGCAGTACTTC
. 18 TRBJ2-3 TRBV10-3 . CAISEWSPRLNPTDTQYF TGTGCCATCAGTGAGTGGTCTCCGAGATTAAACCCCACAGATACGCAGTATTTT
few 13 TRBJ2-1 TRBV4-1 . CASSQAGAIEQFF TGCGCCAGCAGCCAGGCCGGGGCCATTGAGCAGTTCTTC
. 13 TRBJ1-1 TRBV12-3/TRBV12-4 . CASSLTGYSEAFF TGTGCCAGCAGCTTAACAGGGTACAGTGAAGCTTTCTTT
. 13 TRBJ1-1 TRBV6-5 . CASSWTSEGVAFF TGTGCCAGCAGTTGGACCTCCGAAGGGGTAGCTTTCTTT
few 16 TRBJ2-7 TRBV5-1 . CASSLADMDSSDEQYF TGCGCCAGCAGCTTGGCAGACATGGACAGTAGCGACGAGCAGTACTTC
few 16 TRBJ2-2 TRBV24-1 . CATSDRIGAYTGELFF TGTGCCACCAGTGATCGAATAGGAGCTTACACCGGGGAGCTGTTTTTT
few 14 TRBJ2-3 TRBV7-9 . CATSPGRDTDTQYF TGTGCCACCAGCCCAGGGCGGGACACAGATACGCAGTATTTT
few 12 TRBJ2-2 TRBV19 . CASSFLTGELFF TGTGCCAGTAGCTTTCTAACCGGGGAGCTGTTTTTT
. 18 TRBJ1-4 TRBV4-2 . CASSQVILEGDQNEKLFF TGTGCCAGCAGCCAAGTGATTCTTGAGGGGGACCAAAATGAAAAACTGTTTTTT
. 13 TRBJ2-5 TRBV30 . CAWSGVARETQYF TGTGCCTGGAGTGGAGTAGCGAGGGAGACCCAGTACTTC
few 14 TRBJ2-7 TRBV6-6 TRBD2 CASTMGLALYEQYF TGTGCCAGCACCATGGGACTAGCTCTGTACGAGCAGTACTTC
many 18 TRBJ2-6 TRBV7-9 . CASSLPPIQLPGANVLTF TGTGCCAGCAGCTTACCTCCCATCCAGCTCCCTGGGGCCAACGTCCTGACTTTC
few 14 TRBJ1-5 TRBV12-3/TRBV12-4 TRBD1 CASGWTGSNQPQHF TGTGCCAGCGGTTGGACAGGTAGCAATCAGCCCCAGCATTTT
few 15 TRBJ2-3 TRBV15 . CATSRDRSRPDTQYF TGTGCCACCAGCAGAGATCGGTCTAGACCAGATACGCAGTATTTT
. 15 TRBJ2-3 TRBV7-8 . CASSLVIGFTDTQYF TGTGCCAGCAGCTTAGTTATCGGTTTCACAGATACGCAGTATTTT
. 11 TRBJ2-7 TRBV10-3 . CAAASSYEQYF TGTGCCGCAGCTAGCAGTTACGAGCAGTACTTC
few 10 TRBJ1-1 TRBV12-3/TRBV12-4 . CASSLSEAFF TGTGCCAGCAGTTTGAGTGAAGCTTTCTTT
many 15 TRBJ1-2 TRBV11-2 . CASTVRTARYRGYTF TGTGCCAGCACCGTCAGGACAGCCCGTTACCGTGGCTACACCTTC
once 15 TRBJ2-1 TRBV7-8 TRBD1 CASSLGTGVYNEQFF TGTGCCAGCAGCCTAGGGACAGGGGTTTACAATGAGCAGTTCTTC
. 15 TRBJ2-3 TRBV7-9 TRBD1 CASSPTGISTDTQYF TGTGCCAGCAGCCCGACAGGGATTAGCACAGATACGCAGTATTTT
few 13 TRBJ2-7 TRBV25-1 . CASKGGLLSEQYF TGTGCCAGCAAGGGGGGCCTTTTGTCCGAGCAGTACTTC
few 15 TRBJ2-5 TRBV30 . CAWKIQGFYQETQYF TGTGCCTGGAAGATACAGGGCTTCTACCAAGAGACCCAGTACTTC
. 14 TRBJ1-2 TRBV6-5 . CASSYGPFLGGYTF TGTGCCAGCAGTTACGGGCCCTTCCTGGGGGGCTACACCTTC
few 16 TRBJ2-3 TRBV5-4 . CASSLALAPSTDTQYF TGTGCCAGCAGCTTGGCCCTAGCGCCTAGCACAGATACGCAGTATTTT
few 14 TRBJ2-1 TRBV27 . CASSYSEGSNEQFF TGTGCCAGCAGCTACTCGGAGGGATCCAATGAGCAGTTCTTC
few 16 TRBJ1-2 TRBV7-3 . CASSLHGGRANYGYTF TGTGCCAGCAGCTTACACGGGGGCCGAGCTAACTATGGCTACACCTTC
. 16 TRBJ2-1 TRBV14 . CASSQFKDYAYNEQFF TGTGCCAGCAGCCAATTTAAGGACTACGCCTACAATGAGCAGTTCTTC
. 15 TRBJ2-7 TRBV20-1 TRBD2 CSARRTSGNSYEQYF TGCAGTGCTAGACGGACTAGCGGGAACTCCTACGAGCAGTACTTC
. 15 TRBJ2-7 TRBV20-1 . CSARDLYRGGYEQYF TGCAGTGCTAGAGATCTGTACAGGGGAGGGTACGAGCAGTACTTC
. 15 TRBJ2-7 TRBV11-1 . CASSFVGETSYEQYF TGTGCCAGCAGCTTCGTCGGGGAGACCTCCTACGAGCAGTACTTC